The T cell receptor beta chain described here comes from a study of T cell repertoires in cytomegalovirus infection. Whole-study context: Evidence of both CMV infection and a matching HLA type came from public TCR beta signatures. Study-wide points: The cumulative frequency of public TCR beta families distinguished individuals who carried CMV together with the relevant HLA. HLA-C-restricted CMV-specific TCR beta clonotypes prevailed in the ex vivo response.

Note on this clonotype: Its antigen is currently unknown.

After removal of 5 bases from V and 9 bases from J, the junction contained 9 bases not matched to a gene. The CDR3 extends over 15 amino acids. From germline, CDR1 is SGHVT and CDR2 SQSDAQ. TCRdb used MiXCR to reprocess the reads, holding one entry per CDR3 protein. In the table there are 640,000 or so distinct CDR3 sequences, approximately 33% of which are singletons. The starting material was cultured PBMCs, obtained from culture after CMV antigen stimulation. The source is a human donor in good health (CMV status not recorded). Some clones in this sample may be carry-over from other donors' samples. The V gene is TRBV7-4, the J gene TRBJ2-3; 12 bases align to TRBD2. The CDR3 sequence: CASSLGLAGFDTQYF. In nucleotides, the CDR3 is TGTGCCAGCAGCCTCGGACTAGCGGGGTTTGACACGCAGTATTTT.